This entry is about one TCR beta chain. With random hexamers, about 0.5 to 1 ug RNA was reverse transcribed. Each CDR3 protein is one row after TCRdb ran MiXCR on the immunoSEQ multiplex PCR reads. This table holds 250,000 to 350,000 distinct CDR3 sequences, around 83% found once. These data belong to a study of CD8 T cells in Susac syndrome. The CDR3 has 16 residues. From germline, CDR1 is MDHEN and CDR2 SYDVKM. The V gene lost 1 base and the J gene lost 3 bases, with 12 bases spanning the gap. The V call is TRBV28, the J call TRBJ2-2; D is possibly TRBD1 or TRBD2 (5 bases each). The sequence was obtained from a human donor with multiple sclerosis. The sequenced material came from CD8+ T cells from PBMCs. CDR3 in amino acids: CASSLSWGWDTGELFF. DNA of the CDR3: TGTGCCAGCAGTTTATCATGGGGGTGGGACACCGGGGAGCTGTTTTTT.